This T cell receptor beta chain emerged from a study of identical twins. One entry per CDR3 protein, called by TCRdb with MiXCR from the 5' RACE reads. The table has about 530,000 distinct CDR3 sequences, around 22% seen once; the top ten hold approximately 0.5%. V was pared by 3 bases and J by 4 bases, with 13 bases of the junction left unmatched. The CDR3 extends over 17 amino acids. Another study also made use of these data, one on yellow fever vaccine responses in identical twins.

The TCR originated in a woman aged 18 to 35 in good health. The chain joins TRBV12-3 or TRBV12-4 to TRBJ2-3; 7 bases line up with TRBD2. The sequenced material came from CD4+ T cells sorted from blood. The CDR3: CASSFKTSAYPPDTQYF. The CDR3 region has the DNA TGTGCCAGCAGTTTCAAAACTAGCGCGTACCCCCCAGATACGCAGTATTTT.